Listed below are T cell receptor beta chains from one sample, sequenced in a study of T-cell reconstitution after alpha-beta-depleted transplantation in children. Each CDR3 protein gets one entry after TCRdb re-called the PCR reads with MiXCR. Of roughly 400,000 distinct CDR3 sequences in the sample, approximately 20% were seen once. Sequencing used PBMCs from the stem cell graft donor, obtained from the stem cell graft. The receptors derive from a human donor who donated a stem cell graft to a child with acute myeloid leukemia. Both conserved end residues are part of each CDR3. The order of the fields is CDR3 length, J gene, V gene, D gene, clone size, CDR3 DNA, CDR3 protein. A D gene is named only where the DNA matches it firmly. Clone size is stated in some rows and not others, as once, few, many or a class when expanded.

CDR3 length: 14; J gene: TRBJ2-3; V gene: TRBV10-2; D gene: .; clone size: .; CDR3 DNA: TGCGCCAGCAGGTGGGGTCCCGGTGTGAATACGCAGTATTTT; CDR3 protein: CASRWGPGVNTQYF
CDR3 length: 15; J gene: TRBJ2-3; V gene: TRBV7-9; D gene: .; clone size: few; CDR3 DNA: TGTGCCAGCAGCTTAGATGCAGGGGTTTCAGATACGCAGTATTTT; CDR3 protein: CASSLDAGVSDTQYF
CDR3 length: 13; J gene: TRBJ2-3; V gene: TRBV20-1; D gene: TRBD1; clone size: many; CDR3 DNA: TGCAGTGCTTTAACAGGGGGCACAGATACGCAGTATTTT; CDR3 protein: CSALTGGTDTQYF
CDR3 length: 14; J gene: TRBJ1-1; V gene: TRBV15; D gene: .; clone size: .; CDR3 DNA: TGTGCCACCAGCAGAGTCGGGCTTGACGCTGAAGCTTTCTTT; CDR3 protein: CATSRVGLDAEAFF
CDR3 length: 17; J gene: TRBJ2-7; V gene: TRBV3-1; D gene: TRBD1; clone size: .; CDR3 DNA: TGTGCCAGCAGCCAAGACACCGGGACAGGGACGTTTGGCGAGCAGTACTTC; CDR3 protein: CASSQDTGTGTFGEQYF
CDR3 length: 14; J gene: TRBJ1-1; V gene: TRBV20-1; D gene: .; clone size: few; CDR3 DNA: TGCAGTGCAAAAAGCCGGGACTACCGGCCTGAAGCTTTCTTT; CDR3 protein: CSAKSRDYRPEAFF
CDR3 length: 13; J gene: TRBJ2-1; V gene: TRBV25-1; D gene: TRBD2; clone size: .; CDR3 DNA: TGTGCCAGCAGTGGACTAGCGGGTCTAGAGCAGTTCTTC; CDR3 protein: CASSGLAGLEQFF
CDR3 length: 12; J gene: TRBJ1-2; V gene: TRBV7-2; D gene: .; clone size: many; CDR3 DNA: TGTGCCAGCAGCCCTAGCGAGTATGGCTACACCTTC; CDR3 protein: CASSPSEYGYTF
CDR3 length: 13; J gene: TRBJ2-7; V gene: TRBV20-1; D gene: .; clone size: few; CDR3 DNA: TGCAGTGCTAGAGAGCACACTCTCTACGAGCAGTACTTC; CDR3 protein: CSAREHTLYEQYF
CDR3 length: 15; J gene: TRBJ2-2; V gene: TRBV6-1; D gene: TRBD2; clone size: many; CDR3 DNA: TGTGCCAGCAGTCTAGCGGGAAGCGTCACCGGGGAGCTGTTTTTT; CDR3 protein: CASSLAGSVTGELFF
CDR3 length: 13; J gene: TRBJ2-3; V gene: TRBV29-1; D gene: .; clone size: many; CDR3 DNA: TGCAGCGTTGAATACCAGTACACAGATACGCAGTATTTT; CDR3 protein: CSVEYQYTDTQYF
CDR3 length: 15; J gene: TRBJ2-1; V gene: TRBV7-9; D gene: TRBD2; clone size: few; CDR3 DNA: TGTGCCAGCAGCTTAACGGGCGGGAGGGTCTATGAGCAGTTCTTC; CDR3 protein: CASSLTGGRVYEQFF
CDR3 length: 14; J gene: TRBJ2-7; V gene: TRBV7-2; D gene: TRBD2; clone size: many; CDR3 DNA: TGTGCCAGCAGCTATACTAGCGGGAGGAACGAGCAGTACTTC; CDR3 protein: CASSYTSGRNEQYF
CDR3 length: 15; J gene: TRBJ2-7; V gene: TRBV4-1; D gene: .; clone size: few; CDR3 DNA: TGCGCCAGCAGCCAAGATCTTTCGGGGGTCTACGAGCAGTACTTC; CDR3 protein: CASSQDLSGVYEQYF
CDR3 length: 16; J gene: TRBJ2-7; V gene: TRBV20-1; D gene: .; clone size: .; CDR3 DNA: TGCAGTGCTAGAGGGGGGAGAGCGGTACCTTCCTACGAGCAGTACTTC; CDR3 protein: CSARGGRAVPSYEQYF
CDR3 length: 14; J gene: TRBJ2-7; V gene: TRBV27; D gene: .; clone size: .; CDR3 DNA: TGTGCCAGCAGTTCAGGGGAAATCCCGTACGAGCAGTACTTC; CDR3 protein: CASSSGEIPYEQYF
CDR3 length: 13; J gene: TRBJ2-1; V gene: TRBV24-1; D gene: .; clone size: few; CDR3 DNA: TGTGCCACCAGTGTGGGCGGCCCCAATGAGCAGTTCTTC; CDR3 protein: CATSVGGPNEQFF
CDR3 length: 14; J gene: TRBJ2-5; V gene: TRBV7-9; D gene: .; clone size: few; CDR3 DNA: TGTGCCAGCAGCAGCCGATCGTCCCAAGAGACCCAGTACTTC; CDR3 protein: CASSSRSSQETQYF
CDR3 length: 14; J gene: TRBJ1-2; V gene: TRBV5-1; D gene: .; clone size: .; CDR3 DNA: TGCGCCAGCAGCAAGACGGAATTTAACTATGGCTACACCTTC; CDR3 protein: CASSKTEFNYGYTF
CDR3 length: 14; J gene: TRBJ2-1; V gene: TRBV24-1; D gene: TRBD2; clone size: once; CDR3 DNA: TGTGCCACCAGTGTTAGCGGGAGTTACAATGAGCAGTTCTTC; CDR3 protein: CATSVSGSYNEQFF
CDR3 length: 14; J gene: TRBJ2-1; V gene: TRBV7-2; D gene: .; clone size: many; CDR3 DNA: TGTGCCAGCAGCTTAGGTGTGCGGAACAATGAGCAGTTCTTC; CDR3 protein: CASSLGVRNNEQFF
CDR3 length: 14; J gene: TRBJ2-7; V gene: TRBV12-3/TRBV12-4; D gene: TRBD1; clone size: .; CDR3 DNA: TGTGCCAGCAGTTCCTCGGACAGGTTCTACGAGCAGTACTTC; CDR3 protein: CASSSSDRFYEQYF
CDR3 length: 14; J gene: TRBJ1-2; V gene: TRBV12-3/TRBV12-4; D gene: TRBD1; clone size: few; CDR3 DNA: TGTGCCAGCAGTTGGGACAGGGGACGAGGAGGCTACACCTTC; CDR3 protein: CASSWDRGRGGYTF
CDR3 length: 17; J gene: TRBJ2-2; V gene: TRBV28; D gene: TRBD2; clone size: .; CDR3 DNA: TGTGCCAGCAGTTTGGGGGGACTAGCGGGAGACACCGGGGAGCTGTTTTTT; CDR3 protein: CASSLGGLAGDTGELFF
CDR3 length: 14; J gene: TRBJ2-5; V gene: TRBV10-1; D gene: .; clone size: few; CDR3 DNA: TGCGCCAGCAGTGAGTCAGGGGGTGGCGAGACCCAGTACTTC; CDR3 protein: CASSESGGGETQYF
CDR3 length: 15; J gene: TRBJ2-1; V gene: TRBV7-2; D gene: TRBD1; clone size: .; CDR3 DNA: TGTGCCAGCATCCGGGACAGGGGAACAATCAATGAGCAGTTCTTC; CDR3 protein: CASIRDRGTINEQFF
CDR3 length: 17; J gene: TRBJ2-3; V gene: TRBV15; D gene: TRBD2; clone size: few; CDR3 DNA: TGTGCCACCAGCAGAGATCGAACGGAGCGGGAGAGGAATACGCAGTATTTT; CDR3 protein: CATSRDRTERERNTQYF
CDR3 length: 17; J gene: TRBJ2-3; V gene: TRBV7-3; D gene: TRBD2; clone size: .; CDR3 DNA: TGTGCCAGCAGCTTAAAGGTTCTAGCGGGAGTAGTAGATACGCAGTATTTT; CDR3 protein: CASSLKVLAGVVDTQYF
CDR3 length: 14; J gene: TRBJ2-3; V gene: TRBV9; D gene: .; clone size: few; CDR3 DNA: TGTGCCAGCAGCGAGGAGACTACCACAGATACGCAGTATTTT; CDR3 protein: CASSEETTTDTQYF
CDR3 length: 14; J gene: TRBJ2-5; V gene: TRBV7-9; D gene: .; clone size: many; CDR3 DNA: TGTGCCAGCAGCTCCTCGGCCTACCAAGAGACCCAGTACTTC; CDR3 protein: CASSSSAYQETQYF
CDR3 length: 14; J gene: TRBJ1-4; V gene: TRBV12-3/TRBV12-4; D gene: .; clone size: few; CDR3 DNA: TGTGCCAGCACCCCGGATTCTGGTAATGAAAAACTGTTTTTT; CDR3 protein: CASTPDSGNEKLFF
CDR3 length: 14; J gene: TRBJ2-7; V gene: TRBV20-1; D gene: .; clone size: few; CDR3 DNA: TGCAGTGCTATAAACGGGCGCATGCTCTACGAGCAGTACTTC; CDR3 protein: CSAINGRMLYEQYF
CDR3 length: 14; J gene: TRBJ2-7; V gene: TRBV3-1; D gene: .; clone size: .; CDR3 DNA: TGTGCCAGCAGCCCTCGACACTCATCTTACGAGCAGTACTTC; CDR3 protein: CASSPRHSSYEQYF
CDR3 length: 13; J gene: TRBJ1-5; V gene: TRBV28; D gene: TRBD1; clone size: .; CDR3 DNA: TGTGCCAGCAGACGGGACAGGCGACAGCCCCAGCATTTT; CDR3 protein: CASRRDRRQPQHF
CDR3 length: 16; J gene: TRBJ2-3; V gene: TRBV12-3/TRBV12-4; D gene: TRBD2; clone size: .; CDR3 DNA: TGTGCCAGCAGTGAAACCGGGACTAGCGGGAGAGATACGCAGTATTTT; CDR3 protein: CASSETGTSGRDTQYF
CDR3 length: 14; J gene: TRBJ1-3; V gene: TRBV12-3/TRBV12-4; D gene: .; clone size: many; CDR3 DNA: TGTGCCAGCAGTTTAAAGACCTCTGGAAACACCATATATTTT; CDR3 protein: CASSLKTSGNTIYF
CDR3 length: 15; J gene: TRBJ2-5; V gene: TRBV20-1; D gene: .; clone size: .; CDR3 DNA: TGCAGTGCTAGAGGGACCGGGACCAAGGGTGAGACCCAGTACTTC; CDR3 protein: CSARGTGTKGETQYF
CDR3 length: 13; J gene: TRBJ2-7; V gene: TRBV30; D gene: .; clone size: few; CDR3 DNA: TGTGCCTGGAGTGTAACCCCAGGGCGGTTTCTGTACTTC; CDR3 protein: CAWSVTPGRFLYF
CDR3 length: 15; J gene: TRBJ2-3; V gene: TRBV20-1; D gene: .; clone size: few; CDR3 DNA: TGCAGTGCTAGAATGGGGGCCCGTGTCACAGATACGCAGTATTTT; CDR3 protein: CSARMGARVTDTQYF
CDR3 length: 15; J gene: TRBJ2-7; V gene: TRBV11-2; D gene: TRBD1; clone size: .; CDR3 DNA: TGTGCCAGCAGCTTTGGACAGGGGGACTTCAACGAGCAGTACTTC; CDR3 protein: CASSFGQGDFNEQYF
CDR3 length: 15; J gene: TRBJ2-3; V gene: TRBV3-1; D gene: TRBD2; clone size: many; CDR3 DNA: TGTGCCAGCAGCCAACAAGCGGGATCAGGAGATACGCAGTATTTT; CDR3 protein: CASSQQAGSGDTQYF
CDR3 length: 16; J gene: TRBJ2-7; V gene: TRBV20-1; D gene: .; clone size: many; CDR3 DNA: TGCAGTGCTAGAGATCAAGGGGGGACCCTGATTTACGAGCAGTACTTC; CDR3 protein: CSARDQGGTLIYEQYF
CDR3 length: 13; J gene: TRBJ2-2; V gene: TRBV27; D gene: TRBD1; clone size: few; CDR3 DNA: TGTGCCAGCAGCACAGGGGGCCACGGGGAGCTGTTTTTT; CDR3 protein: CASSTGGHGELFF
CDR3 length: 15; J gene: TRBJ2-1; V gene: TRBV13; D gene: .; clone size: .; CDR3 DNA: TGTGCCAGCAGCAACTACAGGGTATCCTACAATGAGCAGTTCTTC; CDR3 protein: CASSNYRVSYNEQFF
CDR3 length: 14; J gene: TRBJ2-7; V gene: TRBV4-1; D gene: .; clone size: .; CDR3 DNA: TGCGCCAGCAGCCAAGATTGGCTAGCGCGTCCTTGGTACTTC; CDR3 protein: CASSQDWLARPWYF
CDR3 length: 17; J gene: TRBJ2-7; V gene: TRBV6-2/TRBV6-3; D gene: .; clone size: .; CDR3 DNA: TGTGCCAGCAGTTACTCGATTCGGCAGGGAAGTGTGAACGAGCAGTACTTC; CDR3 protein: CASSYSIRQGSVNEQYF
CDR3 length: 15; J gene: TRBJ2-7; V gene: TRBV29-1; D gene: .; clone size: many; CDR3 DNA: TGCAGCGTGGGAAATGTCGGGGGTTCATTGGGCGAGCAGTACTTC; CDR3 protein: CSVGNVGGSLGEQYF
CDR3 length: 15; J gene: TRBJ2-3; V gene: TRBV29-1; D gene: .; clone size: few; CDR3 DNA: TGCAGCGTTCTGGGGGCGGGAGAGGCCACAGATACGCAGTATTTT; CDR3 protein: CSVLGAGEATDTQYF
CDR3 length: 18; J gene: TRBJ2-1; V gene: TRBV4-1; D gene: .; clone size: many; CDR3 DNA: TGCGCCAGCAGCCAAGATCCTCCAAGCGCGGGTTTTTACAATGAGCAGTTCTTC; CDR3 protein: CASSQDPPSAGFYNEQFF
CDR3 length: 17; J gene: TRBJ2-4; V gene: TRBV7-9; D gene: TRBD1; clone size: .; CDR3 DNA: TGTGCCAGCAGCGTAACCCCGGGACAGGGGGCCAAAAACATTCAGTACTTC; CDR3 protein: CASSVTPGQGAKNIQYF
CDR3 length: 13; J gene: TRBJ1-5; V gene: TRBV7-2; D gene: .; clone size: .; CDR3 DNA: TGTGCCAGCAGCTCCGAACCGGGGATGACCCAGCATTTT; CDR3 protein: CASSSEPGMTQHF
CDR3 length: 17; J gene: TRBJ2-1; V gene: TRBV5-5; D gene: TRBD2; clone size: once; CDR3 DNA: TGTGCCAGCAGCACTGGGACTAGCGGAACACTTAGCAATGAGCAGTTCTTC; CDR3 protein: CASSTGTSGTLSNEQFF
CDR3 length: 18; J gene: TRBJ2-1; V gene: TRBV9; D gene: TRBD2; clone size: few; CDR3 DNA: TGTGCCAGCAGCGTAGCGGTGTCTAGCGGGAGGCCGGGCGATGAGCAGTTCTTC; CDR3 protein: CASSVAVSSGRPGDEQFF
CDR3 length: 15; J gene: TRBJ2-1; V gene: TRBV7-2; D gene: TRBD2; clone size: .; CDR3 DNA: TGTGCCAGCAGCTCCCGTAGCGGGCGCTACAATGAGCAGTTCTTC; CDR3 protein: CASSSRSGRYNEQFF
CDR3 length: 15; J gene: TRBJ2-3; V gene: TRBV12-3/TRBV12-4; D gene: TRBD2; clone size: .; CDR3 DNA: TGTGCCAGCAGTCCGGGACTAGCGGTATCAGATACGCAGTATTTT; CDR3 protein: CASSPGLAVSDTQYF